Listed here are 21 T cell receptor beta chains from one sample, sequenced in a study of tumor-infiltrating lymphocytes in primary liver carcinoma. Both RNA and DNA were isolated together from about 20-30 mg of bulk tissue that had not been sorted. Starting from 500 ng of total RNA, TCR beta cDNA was produced with a primer in the constant region. ARM-PCR was slightly modified, and three nested multiplex PCR rounds with it gave rise to the TCR beta libraries. Use of TRBV1-TRBV30 forward primers with a C-beta reverse primer characterized the first two PCR rounds, which lasted about 9 cycles each. A single record per CDR3 protein comes from TCRdb applying MiXCR to the multiplex PCR reads. Among some 190,000 distinct CDR3 sequences, around 85% were seen once, and the ten largest hold 15% to 20%. The source material was tumor tissue from primary liver carcinoma. These receptors were collected from a man aged 40-50 years with primary liver carcinoma and hepatitis B virus infection.

For this clonotype: This CDR3 is missing its conserved last phenylalanine or tryptophan, likely due to a read error. The chain carries TRBV11-1 and TRBJ2-1, with D possibly being TRBD2 (7 bases). This CDR3 has 14 amino acids. CDR1 and CDR2 from the germline V gene are SGHAT and FQDESV (reference sequence). The CDR3 loop reads CANILGGGANEQFL. The CDR3 coding sequence is TGTGCCAACATCTTGGGAGGGGGAGCCAATGAACAGTTCTTG.

The chain combines TRBV7-3 with TRBJ1-2; 7 bases match TRBD1. Germline CDR1 and CDR2: SGHTA and FQGTGA. The CDR3 runs 13 residues. J was trimmed by 7 bases and V by 6 bases; bases with no gene match: 8. The CDR3 sequence: CASSQDRRSGYTF. For the CDR3, the DNA is TGTGCCAGCAGTCAGGACAGGAGGAGTGGCTACACCTTC.

Note on this clonotype: Sequence at one end of the junction differs from germline and may be a read error. The rearrangement links TRBV11-2 to TRBJ2-6; no clear D gene. The V gene's germline CDR1 is SGHAT and CDR2 FQNNGV. The CDR3 is made up of 15 amino acids. The CDR3 reads CATQRPRSRANVLTF. As DNA, the CDR3 is TGTGCTACCCAGCGCCCGCGCTCTAGGGCCAACGTCCTGACTTTC.

A note on this clonotype: The junction shows a germline mismatch at one end, possibly a read error. The V gene is TRBV29-1, the J gene TRBJ2-3, with 8 bases lining up with TRBD1. This CDR3 region has 14 residues. CDR1 is SQVTM, CDR2 ANQGSEA, per germline. The CDR3, as DNA: TGCAGCGTTTCCGTGACAGGGGCTTCAGATACGCACTATTTT. Its protein product is CSVSVTGASDTHYF.

Worth noting for this clonotype: One end of the junction is discordant with germline, which a read error may explain. This chain links TRBV7-9 with TRBJ2-3; D possibly corresponds to TRBD2 (6 bases). The CDR3 spans 16 residues. The germline CDR1 and CDR2 sequences are SEHNR and FQNEAQ (reference sequence). CDR3 loop: CASRSKPGLNTDTQYF. The CDR3 region has the DNA TGTGCCAGCAGATCCAAACCGGGACTGAACACAGATACACAGTATTTT.

The chain has TRBV6-7 and TRBJ2-1; TRBD2 aligns across 9 bases. TRBV6-7 counts as an open reading frame of uncertain function. J gave up 12 bases and V 2 bases, and 23 bases lay outside the gene matches. The CDR3 loop spans 19 amino acids. The CDR3, as DNA: TGTGCCAGCAGTTACCCGGCTAGCGGGAATTTTAGCTCCTACAGTGTGCAGTTCTTC. Translated, it gives CASSYPASGNFSSYSVQFF.

A remark on this clonotype: A much larger clone is a single base away; this may be a read error. This chain joins TRBV28 and TRBJ1-4, with D perhaps TRBD1 (5 bases). The length of the CDR3 is 16 residues. Per germline, CDR1 MDHEN and CDR2 SYDVKM. This CDR3 is CASSLRLMGPGETLFF. CDR3 in DNA: TGTGCCAGCAGTTTACGTTTAATGGGGCCGGGAGAAACACTGTTTTTT.

This clonotype was observed a single time. The junction departs from the called germline gene at one end, perhaps through a read error. The rearrangement joins TRBV29-1 to TRBJ1-1; D is undetermined. Germline CDR1 and CDR2: SQVTM and ANQGSEA. The CDR3 extends over 11 amino acids. CDR3 sequence: CSVVMNIEAFF. In DNA form, the CDR3 reads TGCAGTGTTGTTATGAACATTGAAGCTTTCTTT.

This clonotype came up once. V is TRBV6-6 and J is TRBJ2-1, with unresolved D. CDR1 is MNHNY and CDR2 is SVGAGI in the germline V gene (reference sequence). The CDR3 is 13 residues long. The CDR3 here is CVNTSQSYNEQFF. The DNA of the CDR3 is TGTGTCAACACGAGTCAGTCCTACAATGAGCAGTTCTTC.

On this clonotype: Mismatch with germline at one junction end may stem from a read error. The V call is TRBV11-1, the J call TRBJ2-1; D not resolved. Germline CDR1 SGHAT, CDR2 FQDESV (reference sequence). CDR3 size: 18 residues. Here the CDR3 DNA reads TGTGCCAGCAGCTTATACCGCTCCGCGGAAGGGTACTACAACGAGCAGTTCTTC. Its translation: CASSLYRSAEGYYNEQFF.

A word on this clonotype: Possible read error: a much larger clone is one base away. This sequence joins TRBV24-1 and TRBJ2-1; 7 bases are a match to TRBD1. Germline values: CDR1 KGHDR, CDR2 SFDVKD. The CDR3 spans 15 residues. V lost 6 bases to trimming and J lost 8 bases; unmatched junction nucleotides: 12. CDR3 amino acids: CATSNSGRGYDEQFF. CDR3 in DNA: TGTGCCACCAGTAATTCGGGCAGGGGGTACGATGAGCAGTTCTTC.

Turning to this clonotype: A much bigger clone sits one base away, suggesting this may be a read error. The chain joins TRBV25-1 to TRBJ2-2, with D tentatively TRBD1 or TRBD2 (5 bases each). The CDR3 consists of 14 residues. Germline CDR1 MGHDK, CDR2 SYGVNS. CDR3 residues: CASSESGYTGEMFF. CDR3 bases: TGTGCCAGCAGTGAATCAGGGTACACCGGGGAGATGTTTTTT. Together with reference TRBV25-1 and TRBJ2-2, the CDR3 gives the full variable domain: EADIYQTPRYLVIGTGKKITLECSQTMGHDKMYWYQQDPGMELHLIHYSYGVNSTEKGDLSSESTVSRIRTEHFPLTLESARPSHTSQYLCASSESGYTGEMFFGEGSRLTVL.

Points on this clonotype: This may come from a read error, since a much larger clone is one base off. The chain links TRBV28 to TRBJ2-3, with TRBD1 as a possible D gene (6 bases). Germline loops: CDR1 MDHEN, CDR2 SYDVKM. CDR3 length: 14 amino acids. CDR3 DNA sequence: TGTGGCAGCAGTTTATATTCAGGGGCAGATACGCAGTATTTT. Amino acid sequence: CGSSLYSGADTQYF. The variable domain in full, with the rest retrieved from reference TRBV28 and TRBJ2-3, is DVKVTQSSRYLVKRTGEKVFLECVQDMDHENMFWYRQDPGLGLRLIYFSYDVKMKEKGDIPEGYSVSREKKERFSLILESASTNQTSMYLCGSSLYSGADTQYFGPGTRLTVL.

Concerning this clonotype: The junction shows a germline mismatch at one end, possibly a read error. The chain uses TRBV4-2 and TRBJ1-6; 10 nucleotides match TRBD1. The CDR3 runs 17 residues. The germline V gene has CDR1 LGHNA and CDR2 YNFKEQ. The CDR3 loop is CANSQSEPGQGNSPLHF. CDR3 nucleotides: TGTGCCAACAGCCAATCAGAACCGGGACAGGGGAATTCACCCCTCCACTTT.

On this clonotype: A junction boundary mismatches the germline segment, possibly from a read error. This rearrangement joins TRBV4-1 to TRBJ1-4, with 9 bases matching TRBD1. The CDR3 loop spans 18 amino acids. The germline V gene encodes CDR1 MGHRA and CDR2 YSYEKL. DNA for the CDR3: TGCACCAGCAGCCAAGCGGCGGGACAGGGTGCAACTAATGGAAAACTGTTTTTT. It codes for CTSSQAAGQGATNGKLFF.

Worth noting for this clonotype: One end of the junction does not line up with germline, which may come from a read error. As DNA, the CDR3 is TGTGCAAGCAGCTTAATTGGCGGTGAGCAGTTCTTC. Translating gives CASSLIGGEQFF. The chain combines TRBV7-9 with TRBJ2-1; D is undetermined. Per the germline V gene, CDR1 is SEHNR and CDR2 is FQNEAQ (reference sequence). CDR3 length: 12 amino acids.

This clonotype was recorded a few times. The CDR3 ends on some other residue instead of the conserved phenylalanine or tryptophan, so this is likely a read error. V usage is TRBV6-1 and J usage is TRBJ2-7, with D possibly TRBD2 on 6 matching bases. Trimming stripped 6 bases from V and 3 bases from J, with 15 bases between. CDR1 is MNHNS and CDR2 is SASEGT in the germline V gene. CDR3 length equals 14 residues. CDR3 bases: TGTGCCAGCAGCACCGGAGGGAATAGCTACGAGCAGTACCTC. It specifies CASSTGGNSYEQYL.

Only a few counts were recorded for this clonotype. V gene TRBV7-3 combines with J gene TRBJ2-7, with D possibly matching TRBD2 (5 bases). Germline loops: CDR1 SGHTA, CDR2 FQGTGA. Between the trimmed V and J ends, which lost 5 bases and 0 bases, there was a span of 11 bases. This CDR3 has 14 residues. CDR3 loop: CASSPRRGSYEQYF. CDR3 nucleotides: TGTGCCAGCAGCCCTAGACGGGGCTCCTACGAGCAGTACTTC.

A note on this clonotype: Germline and junction disagree at one end, which may indicate a read error. The CDR3 DNA reads TGTGCCAACAATGAGACAGGGGGTATGTACAGTGAGCAGTTCTTC. It specifies CANNETGGMYSEQFF. The genes are TRBV6-1 and TRBJ2-1, with 9 bases aligning to TRBD1. This CDR3 region has 15 residues. Germline CDR1 reads MNHNS; CDR2 reads SASEGT.

Details on this clonotype: Being one base from a much bigger clone, this may be a read error. CDR3 loop: CAWSRRTNEAFF. As DNA, the CDR3 is TGTGCCTGGAGTAGAAGGACGAATGAAGCTTTCTTT. V and J are TRBV30 and TRBJ1-1; no firm D call. Germline V gene lookup returns CDR1 GTSNPN and CDR2 SVGIG (reference sequence). The CDR3 spans 12 residues. V was pared by 2 bases and J by 7 bases, with 11 bases between.

As for this clonotype: The junction shows a germline mismatch at one end, possibly a read error. The chain carries TRBV29-1 and TRBJ2-4, with D perhaps TRBD1 (5 bases). This CDR3 comprises 15 residues. Germline CDR1 and CDR2: SQVTM and ANQGSEA. The CDR3 protein is CSVEDARAAEINQYF. CDR3 nucleotides: TGCAGTGTTGAAGATGCCAGGGCGGCCGAAATCAATCAGTACTTC.